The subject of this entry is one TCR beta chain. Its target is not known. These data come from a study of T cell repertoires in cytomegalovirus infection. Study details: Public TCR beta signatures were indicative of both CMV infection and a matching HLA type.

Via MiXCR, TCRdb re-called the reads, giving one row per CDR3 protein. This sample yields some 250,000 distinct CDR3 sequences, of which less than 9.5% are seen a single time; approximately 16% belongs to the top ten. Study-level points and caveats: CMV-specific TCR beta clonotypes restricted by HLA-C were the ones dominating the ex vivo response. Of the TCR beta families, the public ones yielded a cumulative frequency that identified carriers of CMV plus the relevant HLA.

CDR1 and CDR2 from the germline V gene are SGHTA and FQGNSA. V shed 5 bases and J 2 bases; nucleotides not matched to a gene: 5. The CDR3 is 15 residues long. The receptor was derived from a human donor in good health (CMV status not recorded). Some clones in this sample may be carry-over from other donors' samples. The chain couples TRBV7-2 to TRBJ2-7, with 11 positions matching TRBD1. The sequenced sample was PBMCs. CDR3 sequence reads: CASSMWDRGTYEQYF. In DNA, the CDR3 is TGTGCCAGCAGCATGTGGGACAGGGGGACCTACGAGCAGTACTTC. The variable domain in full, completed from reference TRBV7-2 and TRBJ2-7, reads GAGVSQSPSNKVTEKGKDVELRCDPISGHTALYWYRQSLGQGLEFLIYFQGNSAPDKSGLPSDRFSAERTGGSVSTLTIQRTQQEDSAVYLCASSMWDRGTYEQYFGPGTRLTVT.